These 27 T cell receptor beta chains originate from one sample sequenced in a study of post-analysis software for immune sequencing data. Overall study results and limits: TRBV segments more frequent in patients than in controls numbered five and included TRBV5-6, TRBV5-1 and TRBV20-1.

These receptors have no known antigen. The TCR beta cDNA libraries contained unique molecular identifiers. TCRdb re-analysed the PCR reads in MiXCR, keeping a single row per CDR3 protein. The sample carries roughly 800,000 distinct CDR3 sequences, approximately 30% recorded once. The sample consisted of blood. Receptor source: a girl aged 5-17 years with multiple sclerosis.

This clonotype has a handful of counts. This chain links TRBV5-6 with TRBJ2-2; D is possibly TRBD1 (5 bases). This CDR3 has 17 amino acids. The V gene lost 1 base and the J gene lost 0 bases, with 13 bases spanning the gap. Germline-derived CDR1 and CDR2 are SGHDT and YYEEEE. The CDR3 coding sequence is TGTGCCAGCAGCTTGCTTCCCAGGGCCGCGAACACCGGGGAGCTGTTTTTT. It encodes CASSLLPRAANTGELFF.

Only one count was recorded for this clonotype. An end of the junction differs from the germline gene, which may be a read error. The V and J genes are TRBV7-8 and TRBJ2-3; the D is unclear. The germline CDR1 and CDR2 sequences are SGHVS and FQNEAQ. This CDR3 contains 13 residues. The CDR3 nucleotides are TGTACCAGCAGCCCGAAGGGCACAGATACGCAGTATTTT. This codes for CTSSPKGTDTQYF.

This clonotype has only a few counts. V is TRBV29-1 and J is TRBJ1-4, with D unresolved. Germline V gene sequence: CDR1 SQVTM, CDR2 ANQGSEA. V dropped 3 bases and J dropped 13 bases, with 9 bases sitting between them. CDR3 length equals 10 residues. CDR3 amino acids: CSVDGGTLFF. Here the CDR3 DNA reads TGCAGCGTTGACGGCGGTACACTGTTTTTT. Using reference TRBV29-1 and TRBJ1-4 for the parts outside the CDR3, the full variable domain is SAVISQKPSRDICQRGTSLTIQCQVDSQVTMMFWYRQQPGQSLTLIATANQGSEATYESGFVIDKFPISRPNLTFSTLTVSNMSPEDSSIYLCSVDGGTLFFGSGTQLSVL.

The rearrangement uses TRBV5-1 and TRBJ2-5; D is perhaps TRBD1 or TRBD2 (5 bases each). Germline values: CDR1 SGHRS, CDR2 YFSETQ. Trimming left V 4 bases short and J 9 bases short, with 16 bases between. The CDR3 consists of 13 residues. The CDR3 region is CASSGSMGESQYF. The CDR3, as DNA: TGCGCCAGCAGCGGATCAATGGGGGAGTCCCAGTACTTC.

The table lists this clonotype with a few counts. This chain uses TRBV5-1 with TRBJ1-2, with TRBD1 matching over 11 bases. J was trimmed by 7 bases and V by 4 bases; bases with no gene match: 12. The CDR3 covers 16 residues. Germline V gene data show CDR1 as SGHRS and CDR2 as YFSETQ. CDR3 DNA: TGCGCCAGCAGCCCGGGGACAGGGGGTCTGTCTTCTGGCTACACCTTC. Amino acid sequence: CASSPGTGGLSSGYTF.

The chain combines TRBV20-1 with TRBJ2-4; TRBD1 matches at 7 bases. Gene TRBJ2-7 matches the end of the DNA better, so the J call may be wrong. CDR3 length equals 18 residues. Germline-derived CDR1 and CDR2 are DFQATT and SNEGSKA (reference sequence). For the CDR3, the DNA is TGCAGTGCTGGCCCCTTGACAGGGACCCTATCCCTTCACTACGAGCAGTACTTC. Translation gives CSAGPLTGTLSLHYEQYF.

This clonotype was detected ten times or more. The gene calls are TRBV9 and TRBJ2-3; no clear D gene. The V end lost 1 base, the J end lost 2 bases, and 8 bases lay between the germline ends. This CDR3 is 14 amino acids long. Germline V lookup: CDR1 SGDLS, CDR2 YYNGEE. CDR3 bases: TGTGCCAGCAGCGTACGGCCCTCCACAGATACGCAGTATTTT. Translating gives CASSVRPSTDTQYF.

The chain combines TRBV6-6 with TRBJ2-5; D is unclear. CDR1 is MNHNY, CDR2 SVGAGI, per germline (reference sequence). V was cut by 1 base and J by 11 bases, with 14 bases left in between. The CDR3 is made up of 13 amino acids. For the CDR3, the DNA is TGTGCCAGCAGTTACTACGGGTTGAATGAGCAGTACTTC. It translates to CASSYYGLNEQYF.

In this sample, this clonotype turned up many times. The V and J genes are TRBV29-1 and TRBJ2-3, with D tentatively TRBD1 (7 bases). The CDR3 contains 15 residues. CDR1 is SQVTM and CDR2 is ANQGSEA in the germline V gene. The germline V and J ends were trimmed by 3 bases and 8 bases, with 21 bases remaining between them. The CDR3 spells CSVDDNRGGLGTQYF. The CDR3 DNA is TGCAGCGTTGACGATAACAGGGGAGGTTTAGGTACGCAGTATTTT.

The CDR3 coding sequence is TGTGCCAGCTCACCAACCGACAGGGAAGAGCAGTTCTTC. This codes for CASSPTDREEQFF. V is TRBV18 and J is TRBJ2-1; 7 bases match TRBD1. Germline V gene lookup returns CDR1 KGHSH and CDR2 LQKENI. CDR3 length equals 13 residues. Trimming at V came to 2 bases and at J to 10 bases, leaving 5 bases not matched to a gene.

This clonotype was observed at least ten times. The chain carries TRBV12-3 or TRBV12-4 and TRBJ2-7, with 12 bases fitting TRBD2. With V trimmed by 5 bases and J by 2 bases, 4 bases remained unmatched. The CDR3 covers 15 residues. The DNA for the CDR3 is TGTGCCAGCAGTACCACTAGCGGGGGGACCTACGAGCAGTACTTC. Amino acid sequence: CASSTTSGGTYEQYF.

This clonotype has ten or more counts. This chain uses TRBV20-1 with TRBJ2-5; D is perhaps TRBD1 (6 bases). Between the trimmed V and J ends, which lost 5 bases and 4 bases, there was a span of 14 bases. CDR1 is DFQATT, CDR2 SNEGSKA, per germline (reference sequence). The CDR3 contains 13 residues. CDR3 in DNA: TGCAGTGCTGGGCAGGACAGCCCAGAGACCCAGTACTTC. It translates to CSAGQDSPETQYF.

The chain employs TRBV6-2 or TRBV6-3 and TRBJ2-4; 8 bases are shared with TRBD1. V gave up 5 bases and J gave up 6 bases; unmatched junction bases: 9. The CDR3 spans 15 residues. Germline CDR1 reads MNHEY; CDR2 reads SVGEGT. In DNA form, the CDR3 reads TGTGCCAGCAGTCCACAGGGGACAGGCCGAAACATTCAGTACTTC. Protein product: CASSPQGTGRNIQYF.

As DNA, the CDR3 is TGCAGCGTTGAAATGGCTAGCGGGCGGTCTAGCACAGATACGCAGTATTTT. Protein sequence: CSVEMASGRSSTDTQYF. V usage is TRBV29-1 and J usage is TRBJ2-3; TRBD2 agrees at 8 bases. There are 17 residues in the CDR3. V was pared by 2 bases and J by 0 bases, with 10 bases of the junction left unmatched. Germline V CDR1 and CDR2: SQVTM, ANQGSEA.

This clonotype was detected only a few times. CDR3 region: CASTKAQAGGNEQFF. The CDR3 DNA is TGCGCCAGCACAAAAGCACAGGCTGGCGGCAATGAGCAGTTCTTC. The chain uses TRBV4-1 and TRBJ2-1; D may be TRBD1 (5 bases). The V gene's germline CDR1 is MGHRA and CDR2 YSYEKL. Trimming cost V 7 bases and J 6 bases, with 19 bases left between them. CDR3 size: 15 residues.

This clonotype has just a few counts. V is TRBV7-6 and J is TRBJ2-6; the match to TRBD2 covers 7 bases. The CDR3 is made up of 16 amino acids. V lost 5 bases, J lost 0 bases, and 4 bases stayed unmatched. Looked up from germline, CDR1 is SGHVS and CDR2 is FNYEAQ. This CDR3 is CASSTREGSGANVLTF. The CDR3 DNA reads as TGTGCCAGCAGCACTAGGGAGGGCTCTGGGGCCAACGTCCTGACTTTC.

This clonotype was counted once. A clone one base away is much larger, so this may be a read error. This chain links TRBV29-1 with TRBJ2-3; D might be TRBD2 (6 bases). Trimming removed 8 bases from V and 4 bases from J, with 25 bases in between. Germline V lookup: CDR1 SQVTM, CDR2 ANQGSEA. This CDR3 has 16 amino acids. This chain's CDR3 is CSIALAGPRLSDTQYF. The CDR3 DNA is TGCAGCATTGCGTTGGCGGGACCGCGACTCTCAGATACGCAGTATTTT.

About this clonotype itself: One junction end disagrees with the germline gene, perhaps due to a read error. The chain links TRBV29-1 to TRBJ2-2; possibly TRBD2 for D (8 bases). Germline V CDR1 and CDR2: SQVTM, ANQGSEA. This CDR3 region has 15 residues. The chain's CDR3 is CSVYREGALTGERFF. In nucleotides, the CDR3 is TGCAGCGTATATCGGGAGGGGGCGCTCACCGGGGAGCGGTTTTTT.

There are a few counts of this clonotype. The V and J genes are TRBV20-1 and TRBJ2-1; D remains ambiguous. CDR3 size: 12 residues. CDR1 is DFQATT, CDR2 SNEGSKA, per germline (reference sequence). V shed 3 bases and J shed 9 bases, with 12 bases lying between them. The chain's CDR3 is CSARVAGAEQFF. The CDR3 DNA is TGCAGTGCTAGGGTTGCTGGAGCTGAGCAGTTCTTC.

The rearrangement links TRBV3-1 to TRBJ1-5; D is possibly TRBD1 (6 bases). CDR1 and CDR2 from the germline V gene are LGHDT and YNNKEL (reference sequence). The CDR3 totals 13 residues. V was pared by 6 bases and J by 7 bases, with 13 bases between. The CDR3 bases are TGTGCCAGCAGTTGGGGGGCAAACCAGCCCCAGCATTTT. Its protein product is CASSWGANQPQHF.

This clonotype was recorded a few times. The chain employs TRBV13 and TRBJ2-7; 7 positions agree with TRBD1. Germline trimming cut 4 bases from V and 6 bases from J; bases unmatched to any gene: 9. Germline values: CDR1 PRHDT, CDR2 FYEKMQ (reference sequence). The CDR3 is 14 amino acids. The CDR3 DNA reads as TGTGCCAGCAGCTACCGACAGGGACGAGTCGAGCAGTACTTC. As protein: CASSYRQGRVEQYF. The full variable domain, its missing parts supplied by reference TRBV13 and TRBJ2-7, is AAGVIQSPRHLIKEKRETATLKCYPIPRHDTVYWYQQGPGQDPQFLISFYEKMQSDKGSIPDRFSAQQFSDYHSELNMSSLELGDSALYFCASSYRQGRVEQYFGPGTRLTVT.

V usage is TRBV4-3 and J usage is TRBJ1-2; D is uncertain. The CDR3 runs 16 residues. The V end lost 1 base, the J end lost 3 bases, and 15 bases lay between the germline ends. Germline loops: CDR1 LGHNA, CDR2 YSLEER. CDR3 residues: CASSQANVGWDYGYTF. CDR3 bases: TGCGCCAGCAGCCAAGCGAATGTAGGTTGGGACTATGGCTACACCTTC.

The genes are TRBV20-1 and TRBJ1-2; D remains unclear. V lost 4 bases to trimming and J lost 3 bases, with 12 bases between them. The CDR3 covers 13 residues. Per the germline V gene, CDR1 is DFQATT and CDR2 is SNEGSKA (reference sequence). The DNA of the CDR3 is TGCAGTGCTACCCCGTCCACGGACTATGGCTACACCTTC. Its protein is CSATPSTDYGYTF.

This clonotype was counted between two and nine times. The chain recombines TRBV7-9 with TRBJ2-3; possible D gene TRBD2, 7 bases. The CDR3 is made up of 17 amino acids. The germline CDR1 and CDR2 sequences are SEHNR and FQNEAQ (reference sequence). V lost 2 bases, J lost 0 bases, and 15 bases lay in between. CDR3 sequence (DNA): TGTGCCAGCAGCTTAAGTCTGGGCGGGGGCAGCACAGATACGCAGTATTTT. Translated: CASSLSLGGGSTDTQYF. Variable domain in full (rest from reference TRBV7-9 and TRBJ2-3): DTGVSQNPRHKITKRGQNVTFRCDPISEHNRLYWYRQTLGQGPEFLTYFQNEAQLEKSRLLSDRFSAERPKGSFSTLEIQRTEQGDSAMYLCASSLSLGGGSTDTQYFGPGTRLTVL.

The rearrangement joins TRBV27 to TRBJ1-5, with 10 bases that match TRBD1. The germline CDR1 and CDR2 sequences are MNHEY and SMNVEV (reference sequence). This CDR3 has 15 residues. V dropped 0 bases and J dropped 9; count of bases not matched to a gene: 5. CDR3 nucleotide sequence: TGTGCCAGCAGTTTATCGGGACAGGGGCTTTGGCCCCAGCATTTT. It yields the protein CASSLSGQGLWPQHF.

The chain joins TRBV15 to TRBJ2-4; D is unclear. The better agreement between TRBJ2-5 and the DNA end casts doubt on the J call. This CDR3 contains 12 residues. CDR1 and CDR2 (germline): LNHNV, YYDKDF (reference sequence). CDR3 in amino acids: CATSRAEETQYF. DNA for the CDR3: TGTGCCACCAGCAGAGCCGAAGAGACCCAGTACTTC.

A few counts support this clonotype. The V call is TRBV7-9, the J call TRBJ2-7, with 10 bases fitting TRBD2. The V segment lost 5 bases and the J segment 2 bases; nucleotides outside the gene matches: 6. The CDR3 has 15 residues. Germline V lookup: CDR1 SEHNR, CDR2 FQNEAQ (reference sequence). For the CDR3, the DNA is TGTGCCAGCAGCCATAGCGGGAGGCCTACCTACGAGCAGTACTTC. It yields the protein CASSHSGRPTYEQYF.